Each of the 26 T cell receptor beta chains below was sequenced from the same sample in a study of post-analysis software for immune sequencing data. Study-level findings and limits: Among about 5 TRBV segments more frequent in patients than controls were TRBV5-6, TRBV5-1 and TRBV20-1.

No antigen has been assigned to these receptors. The library was made from cDNA and included unique molecular identifiers. TCRdb independently ran MiXCR on the PCR reads; one entry per CDR3 protein. The table shows about 820,000 distinct CDR3 sequences, with about 57% occurring only once. The sample was blood. The receptors come from a girl aged 10 to 17 with multiple sclerosis.

In nucleotides, the CDR3 is TGCAGTGCTGGATTAGCGGGTGGGGGGAGCACAGATACGCAGTATTTT. Its translation is CSAGLAGGGSTDTQYF. This sequence joins TRBV20-1 and TRBJ2-3; 7 bases fit TRBD2. The germline gives CDR1 DFQATT, CDR2 SNEGSKA (reference sequence). Germline trimming cut 5 bases from V and 0 bases from J; bases unmatched to any gene: 11. The CDR3 loop spans 16 amino acids.

As DNA, the CDR3 is TGCAGTGCAAGAAGGGTGGGGGGCCTGGTGTCTGGGGCCAACGTCCTGACTTTC. As protein: CSARRVGGLVSGANVLTF. This sequence joins TRBV20-1 and TRBJ2-6; D is possibly TRBD1 or TRBD2 (6 bases each). The CDR3 consists of 18 residues. The V and J ends lost 6 bases and 1 base respectively, with 22 bases between them. Germline CDR1 reads DFQATT; CDR2 reads SNEGSKA (reference sequence).

The gene calls are TRBV20-1 and TRBJ2-1; tentatively, D is TRBD2 (7 bases). The CDR3 has 16 residues. Per germline, CDR1 DFQATT and CDR2 SNEGSKA (reference sequence). V was cut by 0 bases and J by 0 bases, with 12 bases left in between. The CDR3 reads CSARDPAGASYNEQFF. The CDR3 DNA is TGCAGTGCTAGAGATCCGGCGGGGGCCTCCTACAATGAGCAGTTCTTC.

The V call is TRBV20-1, the J call TRBJ2-4; D not resolved. Trimming removed 1 base from V and 4 bases from J, with 8 bases in between. The CDR3 runs to 13 residues. Germline loops: CDR1 DFQATT, CDR2 SNEGSKA (reference sequence). The CDR3 bases are TGCAGTGCTAGAGGGGTTCAGAAAAACATTCAGTACTTC. This codes for CSARGVQKNIQYF.

This clonotype was found once. CDR3 sequence (DNA): TGTGCCAGCAGTTTCAGGGGGCGTAATTCACCCCTCCACTTT. Protein sequence: CASSFRGRNSPLHF. This chain uses TRBV6-6 with TRBJ1-6, with TRBD1 matching over 8 bases. CDR1 is MNHNY, CDR2 SVGAGI, per germline (reference sequence). J lost 6 bases, V lost 4 bases, and 2 bases had no gene match. The CDR3 covers 14 residues.

This clonotype was picked up a small number of times. The chain is built from TRBV24-1 and TRBJ2-5; D might be TRBD1 (5 bases). Trimming removed 4 bases at V and 4 bases at J, with 15 bases between. This CDR3 comprises 15 residues. Germline values: CDR1 KGHDR, CDR2 SFDVKD. For the CDR3, the DNA is TGTGCCACCAGTGAGTCAGGGCGAGGACGAGAGACCCAGTACTTC. Translation gives CATSESGRGRETQYF.

This chain joins TRBV29-1 and TRBJ1-2, with D perhaps matching TRBD1 (5 bases). Germline-derived CDR1 and CDR2 are SQVTM and ANQGSEA. The germline V and J ends were trimmed by 6 bases and 2 bases, with 13 bases remaining between them. There are 13 residues in the CDR3. CDR3 bases: TGCAGCGTCGAGGGACCCCGAAACTATGGCTACACCTTC. It specifies CSVEGPRNYGYTF.

Written as DNA, the CDR3 is TGCGCCAGCAGCAGCACCGGGACCCCCGGAACCTACGAGCAGTACTTC. This encodes CASSSTGTPGTYEQYF. This chain uses TRBV5-1 with TRBJ2-7, with D tentatively TRBD1 or TRBD2 (5 bases each). V gave up 4 bases and J gave up 2 bases, with 19 bases separating them. This CDR3 contains 16 residues. Germline V CDR1 and CDR2: SGHRS, YFSETQ.

The rearrangement links TRBV6-6 to TRBJ2-7, with D tentatively TRBD1 (5 bases). The CDR3 runs to 13 residues. The germline V gene encodes CDR1 MNHNY and CDR2 SVGAGI (reference sequence). V shed 9 bases and J shed 5 bases, with 17 bases lying between them. The CDR3 DNA sequence: TGTGCCAGTAGCCCCAGGGTTCCAAACGAGCAGTACTTC. Its translation: CASSPRVPNEQYF.

This clonotype came up a few times. This chain connects TRBV29-1 to TRBJ2-3; D gene unclear. The CDR3 sequence is 11 residues long. Looked up from germline, CDR1 is SQVTM and CDR2 is ANQGSEA. V lost 0 bases and J 6 bases, leaving 4 bases between the germline ends. The CDR3 bases are TGCAGCGTTGAAGAGCGGGATACGCAGTATTTT. This codes for CSVEERDTQYF.

This chain uses TRBV6-6 with TRBJ1-5, with D perhaps matching TRBD1 (5 bases). V lost 6 bases, J lost 0 bases, and 15 bases lay in between. From germline, CDR1 is MNHNY and CDR2 SVGAGI (reference sequence). The CDR3 covers 16 residues. For the CDR3, the DNA is TGTGCCAGCAGCCCGGGGACTACGATTAGCAATCAGCCCCAGCATTTT. Amino acid sequence: CASSPGTTISNQPQHF.

V is TRBV20-1 and J is TRBJ2-5, with 9 bases matching TRBD1. Germline V lookup: CDR1 DFQATT, CDR2 SNEGSKA (reference sequence). The length of the CDR3 is 13 residues. Trimming removed 5 bases from V and 4 bases from J; junction bases left unmatched: 5. In DNA form, the CDR3 reads TGCAGTGCTGATACAGGGGGCGCAGAGACCCAGTACTTC. It yields the protein CSADTGGAETQYF.

The chain links TRBV10-3 to TRBJ2-7, with D unresolved. CDR3 size: 13 residues. Trimming took off 10 bases at V and 2 bases at J, with 15 bases between the two ends. Looked up from germline, CDR1 is ENHRY and CDR2 is SYGVKD. The CDR3 region has the DNA TGTGCCACTCAGACCCGGACCGCCTACGAGCAGTACTTC. Encoded protein: CATQTRTAYEQYF.

The chain employs TRBV20-1 and TRBJ2-5; TRBD2 matches 9 bases. The V gene's germline CDR1 is DFQATT and CDR2 SNEGSKA (reference sequence). Germline trimming cut 5 bases from V and 1 base from J; bases unmatched to any gene: 2. This CDR3 has 13 amino acids. The CDR3 protein is CSAQTSGQETQYF. CDR3 DNA: TGCAGTGCTCAGACTAGCGGCCAAGAGACCCAGTACTTC.

V gene TRBV30 combines with J gene TRBJ2-7; perhaps D is TRBD1 or TRBD2 (6 bases each). The J call may not be correct, given that the DNA end is closer to TRBJ2-5. The CDR3 is 13 amino acids. CDR1 and CDR2 from the germline V gene are GTSNPN and SVGIG (reference sequence). The CDR3 nucleotides are TGTGCCTGGAGTGTGGGGGGCAGGGAGACCCAGTACTTC. It is translated as CAWSVGGRETQYF.

This clonotype appeared a few times. The V call is TRBV4-2, the J call TRBJ2-5; D not resolved. Trimming pared 1 base from V and 1 base from J, leaving 4 bases between. Germline V gene data show CDR1 as LGHNA and CDR2 as YNFKEQ. This CDR3 has 13 residues. CDR3 nucleotides: TGTGCCAGCAGCCAAGTCCGCCAAGAGACCCAGTACTTC. As protein: CASSQVRQETQYF.

This clonotype was observed a handful of times. V usage is TRBV6-5 and J usage is TRBJ1-2, with 8 positions matching TRBD1. The CDR3 covers 15 residues. Germline V gene data show CDR1 as MNHEY and CDR2 as SVGAGI. The ends lost 2 bases at V and 5 bases at J; junction bases unmatched: 7. The CDR3 nucleotides read TGTGCCAGCAGTTACGGACAGGGCAAGGGGTATGGCTACACCTTC. This encodes CASSYGQGKGYGYTF.

The rearrangement joins TRBV29-1 to TRBJ2-4; 11 nucleotides agree with TRBD2. The V and J ends lost 1 base and 0 bases, in that order; junction bases with no gene match: 5. Looked up from germline, CDR1 is SQVTM and CDR2 is ANQGSEA. The CDR3 consists of 17 residues. The CDR3 DNA follows: TGCAGCGTTGAAGTAGCGGGGGGGATCCTAGCCAAAAACATTCAGTACTTC. Its translation is CSVEVAGGILAKNIQYF.

The J gene is TRBJ2-5, the V gene TRBV7-2; weak D call: TRBD2 (6 bases). The germline V gene has CDR1 SGHTA and CDR2 FQGNSA. The CDR3 has 16 residues. V was trimmed by 3 bases and J by 11 bases, leaving 25 bases between them. CDR3 nucleotide sequence: TGTGCCAGCAGCTTTGGAGGCCAGGGCAATCTCCGGGAGCAGTACTTC. This codes for CASSFGGQGNLREQYF.

The chain has TRBV10-3 and TRBJ2-1; D is undetermined. This CDR3 is 12 amino acids long. The germline V and J ends were trimmed by 10 bases and 4 bases, with 11 bases remaining between them. CDR1 ENHRY and CDR2 SYGVKD come from the germline V gene. The CDR3 coding sequence is TGTGCCACCCTCACTGGGTACAATGAGCAGTTCTTC. Its translation: CATLTGYNEQFF.

The chain couples TRBV25-1 to TRBJ2-1; possibly TRBD2 for D (6 bases). This CDR3 is 11 amino acids long. Germline-derived CDR1 and CDR2 are MGHDK and SYGVNS. Trimming cost V 8 bases and J 10 bases, with 12 bases left between them. In DNA, the CDR3 is TGTGCCAGCCAGCGGGCGGGGGAGCAGTTCTTC. It specifies CASQRAGEQFF.

This clonotype appeared a few times. The chain employs TRBV7-2 and TRBJ1-2; D call uncertain. From germline, CDR1 is SGHTA and CDR2 FQGNSA. Trimming stripped 0 bases from V and 6 bases from J, with 8 bases between. The CDR3 consists of 13 residues. This chain's CDR3 is CASSLAYPNGYTF. CDR3 nucleotides: TGTGCCAGCAGCTTAGCGTATCCGAATGGCTACACCTTC.

This clonotype occurred a few times. The chain is built from TRBV6-4 and TRBJ2-5; 7 nucleotides agree with TRBD2. Near its end, the DNA agrees better with TRBJ2-7, so the J call may be wrong. The CDR3 has 12 residues. CDR1 MRHNA and CDR2 SNTAGT come from the germline V gene. The CDR3: CANLGLLYEQYF. The CDR3 DNA reads as TGTGCCAACTTGGGACTACTCTACGAGCAGTACTTC.

V and J are TRBV3-1 and TRBJ2-1; D gene ambiguous. Germline V gives CDR1 LGHDT, CDR2 YNNKEL (reference sequence). The CDR3 totals 11 residues. V lost 1 base and J 10 bases, leaving 5 bases between the germline ends. CDR3 amino acids: CASSQVTEQFF. DNA of the CDR3: TGTGCCAGCAGCCAAGTGACAGAGCAGTTCTTC.

The V gene is TRBV2, the J gene TRBJ2-7; 9 bases map to TRBD1. This CDR3 contains 12 residues. V shed 11 bases and J 3 bases; nucleotides not matched to a gene: 5. CDR1 is SNHLY and CDR2 is FYNNEI in the germline V gene. The CDR3 is CAGGQGSYEQYF. CDR3 bases: TGTGCCGGGGGACAGGGAAGCTACGAGCAGTACTTC.

J is TRBJ2-7 and V is TRBV20-1; D is perhaps TRBD1 (6 bases). Germline CDR1 and CDR2: DFQATT and SNEGSKA (reference sequence). The CDR3 is 14 residues long. V gave up 5 bases and J gave up 0 bases, with 14 bases separating them. This CDR3 is CSAPPRGSSYEQYF. The CDR3 bases are TGCAGTGCTCCGCCAAGGGGGAGCTCCTACGAGCAGTACTTC.